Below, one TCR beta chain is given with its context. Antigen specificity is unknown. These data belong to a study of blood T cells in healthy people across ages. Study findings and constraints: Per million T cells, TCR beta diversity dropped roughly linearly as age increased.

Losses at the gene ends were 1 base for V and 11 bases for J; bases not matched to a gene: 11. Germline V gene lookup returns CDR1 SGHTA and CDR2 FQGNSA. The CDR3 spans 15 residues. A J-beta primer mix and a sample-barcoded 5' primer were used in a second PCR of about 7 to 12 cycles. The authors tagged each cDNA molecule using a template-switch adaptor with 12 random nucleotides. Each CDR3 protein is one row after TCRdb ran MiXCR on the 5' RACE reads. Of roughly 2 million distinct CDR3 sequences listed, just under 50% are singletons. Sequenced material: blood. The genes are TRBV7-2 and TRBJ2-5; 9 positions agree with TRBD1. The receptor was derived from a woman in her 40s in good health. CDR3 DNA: TGTGCCAGCAGCTTAGGGGGACAGGGTACTTACTGGCAGTACTTC. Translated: CASSLGGQGTYWQYF.